These 29 T cell receptor beta chains were all obtained from the same sample, sequenced in a study of blood T cell repertoires in COVID-19. Measured with immunoSEQ multiplex PCR; TCRdb has only the in-frame clones, and not every one. The data show a few hundred thousand clones, 90% seen once. Sequencing was performed on PBMCs or T cells enriched from blood (not recorded which). Source of these receptors: a woman aged 18-35 years with acute COVID-19.

The sample holds a few counts of this clone. This chain uses TRBV19 with TRBJ2-4; 13 bases match TRBD2. Germline V gene data show CDR1 as LNHDA and CDR2 as SQIVND (reference sequence). J lost 0 bases, V lost 5 bases, and 13 bases had no gene match. The CDR3 extends over 20 amino acids. The CDR3 nucleotides are TGTGCCAGTAGTTTTCGACTAGCGGGAGGCGAACCTTCAGCCAAAAACATTCAGTACTTC. This sequence encodes CASSFRLAGGEPSAKNIQYF. The variable domain in full, completed from reference TRBV19 and TRBJ2-4, reads DGGITQSPKYLFRKEGQNVTLSCEQNLNHDAMYWYRQDPGQGLRLIYYSQIVNDFQKGDIAEGYSVSREKKESFPLTVTSAQKNPTAFYLCASSFRLAGGEPSAKNIQYFGAGTRLSVL.

The gene calls are TRBV5-1 and TRBJ1-6; D is possibly TRBD1 (6 bases). Between the trimmed V and J ends, which lost 4 bases and 2 bases, there was a span of 13 bases. The CDR3 loop spans 16 amino acids. Germline CDR1 is SGHRS and CDR2 is YFSETQ. In nucleotides, the CDR3 is TGCGCCAGCAGCGTGGCGGACAGTGCCTATAATTCACCCCTCCACTTT. Translation gives CASSVADSAYNSPLHF.

This sequence joins TRBV11-2 and TRBJ1-3; 8 nucleotides line up with TRBD1. The V and J ends lost 5 bases and 4 bases, in that order; junction bases with no gene match: 7. The CDR3 is 15 amino acids. Germline CDR1 SGHAT, CDR2 FQNNGV. The CDR3 DNA sequence: TGTGCCAGCAGCCGTGACAGGGGAGCGGGAAACACCATATATTTT. It is translated as CASSRDRGAGNTIYF.

The chain joins TRBV5-1 to TRBJ1-1; no definite D call. Germline CDR1 is SGHRS and CDR2 is YFSETQ. V dropped 3 bases and J dropped 1 base, with 10 bases sitting between them. The CDR3 runs 14 residues. CDR3 region: CASSYTFGNTEAFF. The CDR3 DNA reads as TGCGCCAGCAGCTACACCTTTGGGAACACTGAAGCTTTCTTT.

The genes are TRBV5-1 and TRBJ1-5; no clear D gene. The CDR3 is 14 residues long. V lost 0 bases and J 5 bases, leaving 9 bases between the germline ends. Germline CDR1 is SGHRS and CDR2 is YFSETQ. The CDR3 nucleotides read TGCGCCAGCAGCTTGGGGGCAGATGATCAGCCCCAGCATTTT. Its protein is CASSLGADDQPQHF.

The chain recombines TRBV9 with TRBJ2-3; D might be TRBD2 (5 bases). Germline CDR1 and CDR2: SGDLS and YYNGEE. The CDR3 runs 13 residues. Trimming removed 3 bases from V and 2 bases from J, with 7 bases in between. CDR3 loop: CASSAGITDTQYF. The CDR3 DNA reads as TGTGCCAGCAGCGCCGGGATCACAGATACGCAGTATTTT. The complete variable domain, with remaining parts taken from reference TRBV9 and TRBJ2-3, reads DSGVTQTPKHLITATGQRVTLRCSPRSGDLSVYWYQQSLDQGLQFLIQYYNGEERAKGNILERFSAQQFPDLHSELNLSSLELGDSALYFCASSAGITDTQYFGPGTRLTVL.

The rearrangement links TRBV7-3 to TRBJ1-1; D remains ambiguous. This CDR3 has 13 residues. Germline V CDR1 and CDR2: SGHTA, FQGTGA. Trimming stripped 5 bases from V and 7 bases from J, with 14 bases between. The CDR3 protein is CASSPQEGNEAFF. In DNA form, the CDR3 reads TGTGCCAGCAGCCCCCAGGAGGGAAATGAAGCTTTCTTT.

The genes are TRBV5-1 and TRBJ2-3; D is ambiguous. V dropped 3 bases and J dropped 4 bases, with 9 bases sitting between them. From germline, CDR1 is SGHRS and CDR2 YFSETQ. This CDR3 contains 13 residues. CDR3 in DNA: TGCGCCAGCAGCTCCGACGGGTCAGATACGCAGTATTTT. It yields the protein CASSSDGSDTQYF.

The chain is built from TRBV7-9 and TRBJ1-6; possibly TRBD1 for D (5 bases). This CDR3 is 13 amino acids long. Germline V CDR1 and CDR2: SEHNR, FQNEAQ (reference sequence). Trimming took off 5 bases at V and 7 bases at J, with 9 bases between the two ends. DNA of the CDR3: TGTGCCAGCAGCGAGACAGTCAATTCACCCCTCCACTTT. Translating it yields CASSETVNSPLHF.

The V call is TRBV11-1, the J call TRBJ2-7; D remains unclear. CDR1 SGHAT and CDR2 FQDESV come from the germline V gene (reference sequence). This CDR3 spans 15 amino acids. Trimming left V 2 bases short and J 0 bases short, with 11 bases between. The CDR3 nucleotides read TGTGCCAGCAGCTTATACCCTTCCTACTCCTACGAGCAGTACTTC. This gives the protein CASSLYPSYSYEQYF.

This clone was found a few times. CDR3 region: CASSETGGGQPQHF. DNA of the CDR3: TGTGCCAGCTCAGAGACAGGGGGCGGGCAGCCCCAGCATTTT. The genes are TRBV18 and TRBJ1-5; TRBD1 aligns across 10 bases. The CDR3 length is 14 residues. CDR1 and CDR2 (germline): KGHSH, LQKENI. V gave up 5 bases and J gave up 7 bases; unmatched junction bases: 5.

V gene TRBV30 combines with J gene TRBJ1-2, with no clear D. Germline V gene data show CDR1 as GTSNPN and CDR2 as SVGIG (reference sequence). The CDR3 loop spans 12 amino acids. Trimming left V 3 bases short and J 6 bases short, with 11 bases between. This CDR3 reads CAWSRLRHGYTF. CDR3 bases: TGTGCCTGGAGCCGGCTGCGGCATGGCTACACCTTC.

Only one count was recorded for this clone. V gene TRBV28 combines with J gene TRBJ1-5, with D tentatively TRBD1 (6 bases). The length of the CDR3 is 13 residues. Germline V gene sequence: CDR1 MDHEN, CDR2 SYDVKM. V lost 7 bases and J lost 5, with 12 bases in between. CDR3 bases: TGTGCCAGCATAAACAGGGCGGATCAGCCCCAGCATTTT. Translation gives CASINRADQPQHF.

The gene calls are TRBV6-5 and TRBJ2-7; D is perhaps TRBD2 (5 bases). Trimming took off 4 bases at V and 3 bases at J, with 16 bases between the two ends. Per the germline V gene, CDR1 is MNHEY and CDR2 is SVGAGI. This CDR3 is built from 15 residues. CDR3 sequence reads: CASSSTSEGIYEQYF. The CDR3 bases are TGTGCCAGCAGTTCCACGAGTGAGGGAATCTACGAGCAGTACTTC.

V usage is TRBV9 and J usage is TRBJ2-3; the D is unclear. Germline values: CDR1 SGDLS, CDR2 YYNGEE. The CDR3 consists of 13 residues. V was trimmed by 7 bases and J by 0 bases, leaving 9 bases between them. The CDR3 nucleotides are TGTGCCAGCCTCGGGTCTAGCACAGATACGCAGTATTTT. Amino acid sequence: CASLGSSTDTQYF.

This clone turned up a few times. J is TRBJ2-3 and V is TRBV19; TRBD2 aligns across 9 bases. V was pared by 3 bases and J by 6 bases, with 10 bases of the junction left unmatched. This CDR3 has 16 amino acids. Germline V CDR1 and CDR2: LNHDA, SQIVND (reference sequence). In nucleotides, the CDR3 is TGTGCCAGTAGTATGGACCTAGCGGGACCCCGCGATACGCAGTATTTT. Protein product: CASSMDLAGPRDTQYF.

This chain joins TRBV5-1 and TRBJ1-2; weak D call: TRBD1 (6 bases). The CDR3 runs to 12 residues. CDR1 and CDR2 from the germline V gene are SGHRS and YFSETQ. V lost 7 bases and J 5 bases, leaving 12 bases between the germline ends. The CDR3 loop reads CASAMGAYGYTF. CDR3 sequence (DNA): TGCGCCAGCGCAATGGGGGCTTATGGCTACACCTTC.

The J gene is TRBJ1-3, the V gene TRBV5-1; D remains unclear. The CDR3 sequence is 16 residues long. Germline CDR1 reads SGHRS; CDR2 reads YFSETQ. Trimming took off 0 bases at V and 0 bases at J, with 10 bases between the two ends. Here the CDR3 reads CASSLGGAASGNTIYF. The CDR3 DNA is TGCGCCAGCAGCTTGGGTGGAGCTGCCTCTGGAAACACCATATATTTT.

About this clone itself: The sample contains more than one DNA sequence encoding this CDR3. This chain links TRBV5-1 with TRBJ1-2, with D uncertain. V was cut by 0 bases and J by 3 bases, with 6 bases left in between. Germline CDR1 is SGHRS and CDR2 is YFSETQ. The CDR3 runs 13 residues. The CDR3 spells CASSLDPDYGYTF. The CDR3 bases are TGCGCCAGCAGCTTGGATCCAGACTATGGCTACACCTTC.

J is TRBJ1-1 and V is TRBV7-9, with TRBD1 identical over 10 bases. Germline CDR1 and CDR2: SEHNR and FQNEAQ (reference sequence). The CDR3 is 15 amino acids. With V trimmed by 5 bases and J by 6 bases, 9 bases remained unmatched. The CDR3 region is CASSRDGQGGAEAFF. DNA for the CDR3: TGTGCCAGCAGCCGAGATGGACAGGGGGGCGCTGAAGCTTTCTTT.

The chain links TRBV19 to TRBJ1-1, with D perhaps TRBD1 (5 bases). The CDR3 runs 14 residues. The V end lost 4 bases, the J end lost 5 bases, and 14 bases lay between the germline ends. The V gene's germline CDR1 is LNHDA and CDR2 SQIVND (reference sequence). The chain's CDR3 is CASSNQGLGTEAFF. DNA of the CDR3: TGTGCCAGTAGTAATCAGGGACTTGGGACTGAAGCTTTCTTT.

V is TRBV5-6 and J is TRBJ2-7, with 7 bases lining up with TRBD2. The ends lost 6 bases at V and 5 bases at J; junction bases unmatched: 11. This CDR3 is 14 amino acids long. The germline gives CDR1 SGHDT, CDR2 YYEEEE. The CDR3 reads CASNVRGVDDEQYF. The CDR3 DNA follows: TGTGCCAGCAACGTTCGGGGGGTGGACGACGAGCAGTACTTC.

The CDR3 spells CASSLGTPDTQYF. DNA for the CDR3: TGTGCCAGCAGTTTGGGGACTCCAGATACGCAGTATTTT. The rearrangement joins TRBV27 to TRBJ2-3; possible D gene TRBD2, 6 bases. Germline CDR1 MNHEY, CDR2 SMNVEV (reference sequence). Trimming took off 3 bases at V and 4 bases at J, with 8 bases between the two ends. The CDR3 runs 13 residues.

This clone was seen just once. V gene TRBV5-4 combines with J gene TRBJ2-2, with 7 bases identical to TRBD2. The CDR3 has 16 residues. The germline V gene has CDR1 SGHNT and CDR2 YYREEE (reference sequence). V lost 0 bases to trimming and J lost 1 base; unmatched junction nucleotides: 3. CDR3 loop: CASSLVASGNTGELFF. The DNA for the CDR3 is TGTGCCAGCAGCTTGGTGGCTAGCGGGAACACCGGGGAGCTGTTTTTT.

Concerning this clone itself: At one end, the junction sequence differs from germline, possibly due to a read error. This chain links TRBV5-6 with TRBJ1-1; D ambiguous. Germline V gene sequence: CDR1 SGHDT, CDR2 YYEEEE. The CDR3 spans 13 residues. The CDR3 nucleotides read TGTGCCAGCAGCTACGGGGAGAACATTGAAGCTTTCTTT. Translating it yields CASSYGENIEAFF.

The chain carries TRBV12-3 or TRBV12-4 and TRBJ1-5, with D possibly TRBD1 on 5 matching bases. This CDR3 region has 13 residues. V was shortened by 4 bases and J by 7 bases, with 11 bases between the two germline ends. The CDR3: CASSSGSGQPQHF. The DNA of the CDR3 is TGTGCCAGCAGTTCTGGCTCAGGGCAGCCCCAGCATTTT.

V usage is TRBV28 and J usage is TRBJ2-7; tentative D call: TRBD2 (6 bases). This CDR3 has 14 residues. Per the germline V gene, CDR1 is MDHEN and CDR2 is SYDVKM. V was shortened by 3 bases and J by 6 bases, with 15 bases between the two germline ends. CDR3 region: CASSFSLVGGEQYF. The CDR3, as DNA: TGTGCCAGCAGTTTTTCCCTAGTCGGGGGCGAGCAGTACTTC.

The chain combines TRBV30 with TRBJ1-5; a possible D gene is TRBD1 (5 bases). Germline lookup yields CDR1 GTSNPN and CDR2 SVGIG (reference sequence). Trimming removed 2 bases at V and 5 bases at J, with 19 bases between. The CDR3 sequence is 16 residues long. The CDR3 loop reads CAWSSLGREEDQPQHF. The CDR3 DNA reads as TGTGCCTGGAGTTCACTGGGCAGGGAAGAGGATCAGCCCCAGCATTTT.

The chain employs TRBV7-9 and TRBJ1-1; 8 bases align to TRBD1. V was pared by 5 bases and J by 2 bases, with 4 bases of the junction left unmatched. Per germline, CDR1 SEHNR and CDR2 FQNEAQ (reference sequence). The CDR3 extends over 14 amino acids. The CDR3 DNA reads TGTGCCAGCAGCCCACAGGGGGTCAACACTGAAGCTTTCTTT. Protein sequence: CASSPQGVNTEAFF.